A selection of T cell receptor beta chains follows, all from one sample in a study of cytomegalovirus exposure and HLA in healthy donors. Produced via immunoSEQ multiplex PCR; TCRdb's table is partial and in-frame only. The repertoire includes 75,000 to 90,000 clones, more than 60% of them detected once, and 4.5% to 7% sits in the top ten. Source material: PBMCs. These receptor sequences come from a male donor in good health and CMV-seropositive. Both conserved end residues are part of each CDR3. The D gene is left open where the match is weak. Clone size is not always given. Where it is, it says once, few, many or a class for expanded clones.

V,J,size,D,DNA,CDR3
TRBV6-4,TRBJ2-2,.,.,TGTGCCAGCAGTGACAGGGGCGACACCGGGGAGCTGTTTTTT,CASSDRGDTGELFF
TRBV7-9,TRBJ2-7,.,TRBD1,TGTGCCAGCAGCTGGGGACAGGGGTCCTACGAGCAGTACTTC,CASSWGQGSYEQYF
TRBV27,TRBJ2-7,.,.,TGTGCCAGCAGTTTAAAAGTAACCTACGAGCAGTACTTC,CASSLKVTYEQYF
TRBV13,TRBJ2-7,once,TRBD1,TGTGCCAGTCGCGACAGGGGGAGAGGGACCTACGAGCAGTACTTC,CASRDRGRGTYEQYF
TRBV5-1,TRBJ1-6,.,.,TGCGCCAGCAGCTTGGGACGTGGAGAAGGTATTTCACCCCTCCACTTT,CASSLGRGEGISPLHF
TRBV28,TRBJ2-7,.,TRBD2,TGTGCCAGCAGATTGGGGGCTAGCGGGAGTGGTGAGCAGTACTTC,CASRLGASGSGEQYF
TRBV7-7,TRBJ2-1,.,.,TGTGCCAGCAGCTTAGGGACGGGGGATTACAATGAGCAGTTCTTC,CASSLGTGDYNEQFF
TRBV6-6,TRBJ2-2,few,.,TGTGCCAGCAGTCTCCCCTCCCACACGAACACCGGGGAGCTGTTTTTT,CASSLPSHTNTGELFF
TRBV7-8,TRBJ1-1,.,.,TGTGCCAGCAGCCCCTGGGGAAGGACTGAAGCCTTCTTT,CASSPWGRTEAFF
TRBV9,TRBJ2-7,few,TRBD2,TGTGCCAGCAGCCGAACCGGGGGGAACTACGAGCAGTACTTC,CASSRTGGNYEQYF
TRBV25-1,TRBJ2-5,few,TRBD2,TGTGCCAGCAGTGAATTCAGCGGGGGGCGGAGAGAGACCCAGTACTTC,CASSEFSGGRRETQYF
TRBV27,TRBJ2-7,.,TRBD1,TGTGCCAGCAGTGGAAACGGACAGGGGGAAATCTACGAGCAGTACTTC,CASSGNGQGEIYEQYF
TRBV5-4,TRBJ2-7,few,.,TGTGCCAGCACGGGGCAGGGGTTAGACGAGCAGTACTTC,CASTGQGLDEQYF